This is a list of T cell receptor beta chains from one sample in a study of cytomegalovirus exposure and HLA in healthy donors. The method was immunoSEQ multiplex PCR; TCRdb's version includes in-frame clones alone and lacks a portion of them. The table has over 100,000 clones, 65% to 80% seen once. The sequenced sample was PBMCs. The source of these receptors is a middle-aged man in good health and CMV-seropositive. Each CDR3 is given with its conserved first and last residue. Fields, in order: J gene, D gene, clone size, V gene, CDR3 DNA, CDR3 protein. A D gene is named only where the DNA matches it firmly. Expanded clones are given a class, and other clones once, few, many or no size at all.

TRBJ1-2 NA few TRBV10-3 TGTGCCACCAAGAAGCAGGCGCCGTTTAACTATGGCTACACCTTC CATKKQAPFNYGYTF
TRBJ1-4 NA NA TRBV28 TGTGCCAGCAGTTTATATGTTTCGGGTGAAGTAAGGGAAAAACTGTTTTTT CASSLYVSGEVREKLFF
TRBJ2-1 TRBD2 once TRBV5-1 TGCGCCAGCAGCGCACGTCGCTGGGAGGCCCAGCGGGGCAACAATGAGCAGTTCTTC CASSARRWEAQRGNNEQFF
TRBJ1-5 NA NA TRBV7-7 TGTGCTAGCAGCGCCCCCCCGGACGGGGATAGCAATCAGCCCCAGCATTTT CASSAPPDGDSNQPQHF
TRBJ2-3 TRBD2 NA TRBV7-2 TGTGCCAGCAGCTTTCGGGCGGGAGCAGATACGCAGTATTTT CASSFRAGADTQYF
TRBJ1-6 TRBD1 few TRBV5-1 TGCGCCAGCAGCTCGGGCGGGACAGGGGGCGGTAATTCACCCCTCCACTTT CASSSGGTGGGNSPLHF
TRBJ2-5 TRBD2 NA TRBV11-1 TGTGCCAGCAGCTTAGCGCCAATAGCGGGGGACCAAGAGACCCAGTACTTC CASSLAPIAGDQETQYF
TRBJ2-1 TRBD2 NA TRBV7-6 TGTGCCAGCAGCTATAGCGGGAACAATGAGCAGTTCTTC CASSYSGNNEQFF
TRBJ2-7 NA NA TRBV5-1 TGCGCCAGCAGCTTGGACATTTCCTACGAGCAGTACTTC CASSLDISYEQYF
TRBJ2-7 TRBD2 NA TRBV10-3 TGTGCCAGCAGAAAACCTTCTAGCGGGGACTACGAGCAGTACTTC CASRKPSSGDYEQYF
TRBJ1-2 NA NA TRBV28 TGTGCCAGCAGAACGGGACATCATGGCTACACCTTC CASRTGHHGYTF
TRBJ1-3 NA NA TRBV4-1 TGCGCCAGCAGCTCCGGACAAGGCTTTCCTTTAAACACCATATATTTT CASSSGQGFPLNTIYF
TRBJ2-7 NA NA TRBV27 TGTGCCAGCAGATCTACAGGGTCGGGGGAGCAGTACTTC CASRSTGSGEQYF
TRBJ2-3 TRBD2 NA TRBV12-5 TGTGCTAGTGGTTTGGGACTAGCTAGCACAGATACGCAGTATTTT CASGLGLASTDTQYF
TRBJ2-6 NA NA TRBV5-1 TGCGCCAGCAGCTTGATCAGGGCTGGGGCCAACGTCCTGACTTTC CASSLIRAGANVLTF
TRBJ1-5 NA once TRBV30 TGTGCCTGGACCCCAGGGGGCAATCAGCCCCAGCATTTT CAWTPGGNQPQHF
TRBJ1-2 NA few TRBV7-2 TGTGCCAGCAGCTCGGGAGGGAACTATGGCTACACCTTC CASSSGGNYGYTF
TRBJ1-1 NA once TRBV7-9 TGTTCCAGCAGCTTGGGGGCAGGAGCTTTCTTT CSSSLGAGAFF